This T cell receptor beta chain was sequenced for a study of blood T cell repertoires in COVID-19 (dated by TCRdb to the early 2020s). A note on the overall study: Samples covering the acute and convalescent phases of COVID-19 were provided by collaborators in the United States, Italy and Spain. Subjects who had been exposed to COVID-19, were actively infected with it, or had recovered from it provided the deeply sampled blood TCRbeta repertoires that made up the dataset. Where HLA class I and class II types were available, the types were taken from metadata supplied by the sample provider, not from assay-based typing. Sample metadata almost always included a de-identified subject ID, COVID-19 status, age in years and sex. The repertoires were released in a freely available public database intended as a resource for research on the immune response to SARS-CoV-2. The prospective study material was composed of cDNA or gDNA derived from T cells, B-cell-depleted T cells, or PBMCs. The samples were drawn from the first 160 participants of the ongoing ImmuneRACE study and from 1,254 subjects provided by 6 global collaborators.

Overall results and qualifications from the work: Clinical and demographic metadata were provided uncurated, with the amount varying by source and participant.

CDR1 LNHNV and CDR2 YYDKDF are derived from the germline V gene (reference sequence). The cysteine opens and the phenylalanine closes a CDR3 of 16 amino acids. Just the 48-base CDR3 DNA is kept, in frame starting at base 1. Between the V and J ends, shortened by 0 bases and 3 bases respectively, the junction contains 14 bases. A note on this clone: Its antigen has not been determined. Per-nucleotide qualities are absent, and no much larger clonotype sits a single base away.

Collaborating institutions collected whole blood in K2EDTA tubes following their own protocols. Collaborator samples were shipped for TCRbeta analysis as frozen whole blood, isolated PBMCs, or DNA extracted from either sample type. TCRbeta CDR3 regions were amplified from genomic DNA by means of the immunoSEQ Assay, a bias-controlled multiplex PCR. The paper's data handling went like this. The number of nucleated cells in each sample was estimated from the amplification of reference gene primers within the assay. To quantify the absolute abundance of each unique TCRbeta CDR3 rearrangement, sequence reads were collapsed and filtered. Productive Simpson clonality was computed per sample as the square root of Simpson's diversity index over productive rearrangements. TCRdb mirrors the immuneACCESS table, restricted to in-frame sequences. Some clones are absent from its copies; in checked studies, under half trace to an unresolved V gene, and the reason for the others is unknown. V, J and clone size reflect that table, while D and trimming were determined from the DNA. In all, the sample holds about 160,000 clones, and over 80% of those were seen once. The ten most abundant clones make up 9.1% of the sample.

The rearranged chain carries TRBV15 and TRBJ1-2; a weak D assignment points to TRBD1 (5 bases agree). The origin of this receptor is a woman older than 75 with active or convalescent COVID-19. The specimen was peripheral blood. The nucleotides read TGTGCCACCAGCAGAGAGACCCCCGACAGTCACTATGGCTACACCTTC. Translated, it reads CATSRETPDSHYGYTF.